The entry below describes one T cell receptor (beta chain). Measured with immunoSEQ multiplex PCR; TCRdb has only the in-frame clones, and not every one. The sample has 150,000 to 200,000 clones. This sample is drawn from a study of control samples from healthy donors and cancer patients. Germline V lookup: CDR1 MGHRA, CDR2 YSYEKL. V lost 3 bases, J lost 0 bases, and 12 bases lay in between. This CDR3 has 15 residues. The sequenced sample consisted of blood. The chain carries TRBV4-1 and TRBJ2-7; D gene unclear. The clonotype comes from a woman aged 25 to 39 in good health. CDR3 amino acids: CASSHPDRSSYEQYF. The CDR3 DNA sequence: TGCGCCAGCAGCCACCCGGACCGAAGCTCCTACGAGCAGTACTTC.